This T cell receptor beta chain was captured by sequencing in a study of cytomegalovirus exposure and HLA in healthy donors. Study background: The Caucasian-associated ancestry cluster held more than 80% of approximately 400 genotyped donors. Findings and caveats of the study: The classifier reportedly diagnosed cytomegalovirus status with high specificity and sensitivity. Immune exposure data for these donors was limited to CMV serostatus. HLA alleles showed associations with 15,000 to 20,000 TCR beta sequences in a later analysis, at a 0.05 false discovery rate.

The primer mix had 60 Vbeta and 13 Jbeta primers. This table comes from immunoSEQ multiplex PCR, and its TCRdb copy is limited to in-frame clones, with some not included. This sample has about 160,000 clones, with around 73% found just once. With regard to this clone: Its specificity is not known. This same CDR3 is encoded by further DNA sequences in the sample.

Looked up from germline, CDR1 is SGDLS and CDR2 is YYNGEE. V lost 0 bases and J lost 4; bases outside the gene matches: 2. The CDR3 is made up of 14 amino acids. The rearrangement uses TRBV9 and TRBJ2-7; 9 bases agree with TRBD1. Sequencing was done on a sample of PBMCs. The TCR comes from a male donor in good health and CMV-seronegative. DNA of the CDR3: TGTGCCAGCAGCGTAGCGGGACAGGGATACGAGCAGTACTTC. Translating gives CASSVAGQGYEQYF.